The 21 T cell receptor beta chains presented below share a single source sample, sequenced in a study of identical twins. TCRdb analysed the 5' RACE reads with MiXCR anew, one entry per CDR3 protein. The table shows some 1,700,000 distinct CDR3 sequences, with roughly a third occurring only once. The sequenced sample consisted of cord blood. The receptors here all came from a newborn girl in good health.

This CDR3 reads CASSKGQGRNQPQHF. The CDR3 DNA reads TGTGCCAGCAGCAAAGGGCAGGGGCGCAATCAGCCCCAGCATTTT. J is TRBJ1-5 and V is TRBV21-1; the D segment call TRBD1 is taken from the table without a DNA check. TRBV21-1 is a known pseudogene. The length of the CDR3 is 15 residues.

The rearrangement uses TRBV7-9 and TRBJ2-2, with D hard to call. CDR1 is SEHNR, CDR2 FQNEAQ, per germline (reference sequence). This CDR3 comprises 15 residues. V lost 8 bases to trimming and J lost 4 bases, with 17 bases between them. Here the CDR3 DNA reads TGTGCCAGCGCGAAATCCCAAGCGTCCACCGGGGAGCTGTTTTTT. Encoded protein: CASAKSQASTGELFF.

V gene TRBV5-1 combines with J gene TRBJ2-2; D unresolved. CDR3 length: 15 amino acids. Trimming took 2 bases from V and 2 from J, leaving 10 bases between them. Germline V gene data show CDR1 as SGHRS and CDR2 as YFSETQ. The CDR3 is CASSFAPVNTGELFF. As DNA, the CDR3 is TGCGCCAGCAGCTTCGCGCCAGTTAACACCGGGGAGCTGTTTTTT.

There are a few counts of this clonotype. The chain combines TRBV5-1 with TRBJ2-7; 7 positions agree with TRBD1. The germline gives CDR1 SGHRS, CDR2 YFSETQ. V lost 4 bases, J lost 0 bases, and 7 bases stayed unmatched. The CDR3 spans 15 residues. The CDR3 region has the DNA TGCGCCAGCAGCCCGGACAGGTTCAGCTCCTACGAGCAGTACTTC. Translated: CASSPDRFSSYEQYF.

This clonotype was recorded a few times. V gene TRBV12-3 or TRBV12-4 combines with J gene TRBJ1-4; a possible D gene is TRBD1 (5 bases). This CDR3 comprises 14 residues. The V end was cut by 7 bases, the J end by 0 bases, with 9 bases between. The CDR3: CASNQGATNEKLFF. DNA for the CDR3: TGTGCCAGCAACCAGGGCGCAACTAATGAAAAACTGTTTTTT.

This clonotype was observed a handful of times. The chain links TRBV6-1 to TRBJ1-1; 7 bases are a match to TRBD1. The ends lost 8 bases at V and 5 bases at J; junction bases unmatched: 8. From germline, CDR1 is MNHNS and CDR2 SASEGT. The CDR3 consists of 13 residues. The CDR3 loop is CASDRQGETEAFF. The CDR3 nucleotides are TGTGCCAGCGATCGCCAGGGGGAGACTGAAGCTTTCTTT.

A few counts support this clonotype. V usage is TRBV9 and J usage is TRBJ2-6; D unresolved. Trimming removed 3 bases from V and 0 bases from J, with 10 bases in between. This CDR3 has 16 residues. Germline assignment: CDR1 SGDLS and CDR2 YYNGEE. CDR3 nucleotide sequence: TGTGCCAGCAGCGACGGAACCCTCTCTGGGGCCAACGTCCTGACTTTC. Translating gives CASSDGTLSGANVLTF.

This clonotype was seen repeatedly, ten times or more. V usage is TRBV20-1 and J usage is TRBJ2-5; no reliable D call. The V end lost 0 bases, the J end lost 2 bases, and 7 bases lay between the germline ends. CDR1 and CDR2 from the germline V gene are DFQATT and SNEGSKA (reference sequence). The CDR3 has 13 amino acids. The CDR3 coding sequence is TGCAGTGCTAGAGATAACCAGCAAGAGACCCAGTACTTC. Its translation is CSARDNQQETQYF.

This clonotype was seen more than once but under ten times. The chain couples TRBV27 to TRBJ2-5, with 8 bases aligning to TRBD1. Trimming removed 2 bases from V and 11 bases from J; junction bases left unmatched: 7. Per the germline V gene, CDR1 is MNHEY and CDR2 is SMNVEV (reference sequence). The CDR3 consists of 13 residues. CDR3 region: CASSLGQGDRQYF. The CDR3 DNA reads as TGTGCCAGCAGTTTAGGACAGGGAGATCGGCAGTACTTC.

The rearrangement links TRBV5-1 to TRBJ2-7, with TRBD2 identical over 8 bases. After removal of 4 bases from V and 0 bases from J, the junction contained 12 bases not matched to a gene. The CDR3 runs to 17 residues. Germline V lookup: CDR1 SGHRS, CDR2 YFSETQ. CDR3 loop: CASSEIPIAGPSYEQYF. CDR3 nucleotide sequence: TGCGCCAGCAGCGAGATCCCTATAGCGGGGCCCTCCTACGAGCAGTACTTC.

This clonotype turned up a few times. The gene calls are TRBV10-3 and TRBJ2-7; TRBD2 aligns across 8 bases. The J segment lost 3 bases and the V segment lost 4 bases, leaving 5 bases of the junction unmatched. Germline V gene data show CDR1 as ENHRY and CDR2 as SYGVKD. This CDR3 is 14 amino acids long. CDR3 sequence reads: CAISGGGGRYEQYF. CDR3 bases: TGTGCCATCAGTGGGGGCGGGGGGCGCTACGAGCAGTACTTC.

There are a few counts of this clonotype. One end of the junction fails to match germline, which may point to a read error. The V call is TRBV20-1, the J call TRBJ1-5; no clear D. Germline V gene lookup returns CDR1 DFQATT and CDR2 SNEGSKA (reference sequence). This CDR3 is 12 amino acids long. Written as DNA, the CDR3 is TGCAATGCTAGAGGCCCTACTCAGCCCCAGCATTTT. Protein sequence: CNARGPTQPQHF.

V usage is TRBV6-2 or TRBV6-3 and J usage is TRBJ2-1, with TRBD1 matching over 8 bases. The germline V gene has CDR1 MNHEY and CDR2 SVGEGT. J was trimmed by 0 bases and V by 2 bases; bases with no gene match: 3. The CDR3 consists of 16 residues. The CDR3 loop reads CASSYRGQDSYNEQFF. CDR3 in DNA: TGTGCCAGCAGTTACAGGGGACAGGACTCCTACAATGAGCAGTTCTTC.

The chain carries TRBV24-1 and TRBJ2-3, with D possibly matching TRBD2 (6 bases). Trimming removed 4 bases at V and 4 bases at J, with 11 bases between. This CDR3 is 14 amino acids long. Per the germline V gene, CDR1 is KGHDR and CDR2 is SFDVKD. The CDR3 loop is CATSERDQADTQYF. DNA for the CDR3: TGTGCCACCAGTGAGCGGGACCAGGCAGATACGCAGTATTTT.

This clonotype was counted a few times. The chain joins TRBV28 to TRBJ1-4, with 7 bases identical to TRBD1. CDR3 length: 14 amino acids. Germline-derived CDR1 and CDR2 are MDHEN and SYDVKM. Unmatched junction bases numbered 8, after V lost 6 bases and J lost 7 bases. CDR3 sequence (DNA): TGTGCCAGCAGCCGACGGACAGGTGTTGAAAAACTGTTTTTT. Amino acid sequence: CASSRRTGVEKLFF.

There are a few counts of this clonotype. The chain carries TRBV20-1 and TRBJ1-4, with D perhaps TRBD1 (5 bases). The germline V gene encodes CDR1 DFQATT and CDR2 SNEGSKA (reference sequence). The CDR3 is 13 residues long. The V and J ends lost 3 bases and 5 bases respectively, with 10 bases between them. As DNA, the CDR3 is TGCAGTGCTAGTCGACAGAAGAATGAAAAACTGTTTTTT. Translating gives CSASRQKNEKLFF.

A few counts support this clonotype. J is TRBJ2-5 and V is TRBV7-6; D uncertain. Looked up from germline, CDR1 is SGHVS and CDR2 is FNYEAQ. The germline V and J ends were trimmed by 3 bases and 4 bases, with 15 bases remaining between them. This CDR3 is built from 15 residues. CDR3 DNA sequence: TGTGCCAGCAGCTTCCGGACGGTCTTGGGAGAGACCCAGTACTTC. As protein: CASSFRTVLGETQYF.

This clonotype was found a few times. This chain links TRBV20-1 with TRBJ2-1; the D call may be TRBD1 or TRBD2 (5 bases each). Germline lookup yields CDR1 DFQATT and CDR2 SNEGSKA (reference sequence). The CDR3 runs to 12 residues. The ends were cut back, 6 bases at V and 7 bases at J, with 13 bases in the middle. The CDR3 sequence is CSAGAVLNEQFF. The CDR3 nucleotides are TGCAGTGCCGGGGCCGTCTTGAATGAGCAGTTCTTC.

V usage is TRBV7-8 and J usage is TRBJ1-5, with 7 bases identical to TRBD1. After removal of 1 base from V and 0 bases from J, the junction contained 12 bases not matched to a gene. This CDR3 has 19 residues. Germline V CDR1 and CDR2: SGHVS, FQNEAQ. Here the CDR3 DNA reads TGTGCCAGCAGCTTAGGGGCGCTGGGGACAGTTTATAGCAATCAGCCCCAGCATTTT. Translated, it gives CASSLGALGTVYSNQPQHF.

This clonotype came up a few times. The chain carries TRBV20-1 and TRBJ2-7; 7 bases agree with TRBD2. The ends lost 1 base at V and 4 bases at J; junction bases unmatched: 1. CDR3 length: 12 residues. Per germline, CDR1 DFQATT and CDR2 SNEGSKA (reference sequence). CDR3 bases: TGCAGTGCTAGAGTGCGGGAGTACGAGCAGTACTTC. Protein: CSARVREYEQYF.

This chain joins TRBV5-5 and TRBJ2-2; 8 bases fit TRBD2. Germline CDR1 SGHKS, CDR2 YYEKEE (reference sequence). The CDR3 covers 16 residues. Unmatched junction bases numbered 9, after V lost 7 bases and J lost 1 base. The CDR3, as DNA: TGTGCCAGCTTTCCGGGGGGGCCGAGGAACACCGGGGAGCTGTTTTTT. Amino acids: CASFPGGPRNTGELFF.